The 4 T cell receptor beta chains presented below share a single source sample, sequenced in a study of T cells after yellow fever vaccination. TCRdb analysed the 5' RACE reads with MiXCR anew, one entry per CDR3 protein. The sample consists of some 550,000 distinct CDR3 sequences, about 19% of them appearing once. The starting material was PBMCs, obtained 15 days after the yellow fever booster vaccination. These receptors were taken from a man aged 30 to 45 who received the YFV17D yellow fever vaccine.

CDR3 bases: TGTGCCAGCAGCTTCGGCCGGGACACATCCTACGAGCAGTACTTC. Protein: CASSFGRDTSYEQYF. V usage is TRBV7-9 and J usage is TRBJ2-7, with D tentatively TRBD1 (6 bases). Germline V gives CDR1 SEHNR, CDR2 FQNEAQ (reference sequence). Trimming removed 3 bases at V and 1 base at J, with 13 bases between. This CDR3 spans 15 amino acids. Using reference TRBV7-9 and TRBJ2-7 for the parts outside the CDR3, the full variable domain is DTGVSQNPRHKITKRGQNVTFRCDPISEHNRLYWYRQTLGQGPEFLTYFQNEAQLEKSRLLSDRFSAERPKGSFSTLEIQRTEQGDSAMYLCASSFGRDTSYEQYFGPGTRLTVT.

This clonotype was found a few times. This chain uses TRBV5-1 with TRBJ2-3; no reliable D call. The CDR3 totals 15 residues. V lost 0 bases, J lost 2 bases, and 10 bases lay in between. Germline CDR1 is SGHRS and CDR2 is YFSETQ. The CDR3 loop reads CASSLATSTTDTQYF. DNA of the CDR3: TGCGCCAGCAGCTTGGCTACCTCCACCACAGATACGCAGTATTTT.

The chain uses TRBV7-2 and TRBJ1-5; no definite D call. The germline V and J ends were trimmed by 1 base and 7 bases, with 11 bases remaining between them. This CDR3 is built from 14 residues. The V gene's germline CDR1 is SGHTA and CDR2 FQGNSA. In nucleotides, the CDR3 is TGTGCCAGCAGCTTAGAGGCGGGCCGGCAGCCCCAGCATTTT. This sequence encodes CASSLEAGRQPQHF.

This clonotype was seen at least ten times. The chain has TRBV20-1 and TRBJ2-4; D gene unclear. CDR3 length equals 15 residues. V was pared by 0 bases and J by 1 base, with 10 bases between. CDR1 is DFQATT and CDR2 is SNEGSKA in the germline V gene (reference sequence). As DNA, the CDR3 is TGCAGTGCTAGAGATGGATTGTTGGCCAAAAACATTCAGTACTTC. Translating gives CSARDGLLAKNIQYF.